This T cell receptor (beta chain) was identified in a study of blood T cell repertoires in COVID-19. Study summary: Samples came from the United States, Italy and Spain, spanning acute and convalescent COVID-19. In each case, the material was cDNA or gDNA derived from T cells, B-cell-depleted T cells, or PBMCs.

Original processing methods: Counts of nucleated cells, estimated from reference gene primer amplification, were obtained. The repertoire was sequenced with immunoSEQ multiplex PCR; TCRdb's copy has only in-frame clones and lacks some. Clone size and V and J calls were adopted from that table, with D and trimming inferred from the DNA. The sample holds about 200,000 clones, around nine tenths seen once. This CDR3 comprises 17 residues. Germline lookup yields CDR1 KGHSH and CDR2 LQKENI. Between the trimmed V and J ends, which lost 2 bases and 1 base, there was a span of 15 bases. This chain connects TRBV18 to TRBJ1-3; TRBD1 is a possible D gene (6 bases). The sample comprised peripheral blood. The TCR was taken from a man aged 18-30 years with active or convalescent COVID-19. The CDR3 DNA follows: TGTGCCAGCTCACCAGCAAGAGCAGGGGCGTCTGGAAACACCATATATTTT. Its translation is CASSPARAGASGNTIYF.